These T cell receptor beta chains were read from a single sample in a study of glioma-infiltrating T cells after dendritic cell vaccination. Generated by immunoSEQ multiplex PCR, the TCRdb table keeps only in-frame clones and is missing some. Found here are 100,000 or so clones, around 91% of them singletons; the top ten hold over 2.5%. The specimen comprised blood, sampled after dendritic cell vaccination. The source of these receptors is a human donor with glioblastoma. CDR3s include the opening cysteine and the closing phenylalanine or tryptophan. Fields, in order: clone size, V gene, D gene, CDR3 protein. D genes are given only for firm matches. Size values are once, few and many counts, or a class for expanded clones, and some rows have none.

>-|TRBV2|TRBD1
CASRTGIYEQYF
>-|TRBV30|-
CAWSVQSGTQYF
>-|TRBV11-2|-
CASSLGSTQETQYF
>-|TRBV6-5|TRBD1
CASKTGVDYGYTF
>-|TRBV10-2|TRBD1
CASAALGGETQYF
>-|TRBV29-1|TRBD1
CSVNRGRTEAFF
>-|TRBV18|TRBD1
CASSPRGTGQFNNSPLHF
>-|TRBV5-6|-
CASSLAISYEQYF
>once|TRBV29-1|-
CSVRWRSTDTQYF
>-|TRBV6-6|TRBD1
CASSPAGTGNGYTF
>-|TRBV20-1|-
CSARAPDTQYF
>-|TRBV18|TRBD1
CASSLDRVPGNTIYF
>once|TRBV11-2|-
CASSLERIYNEQFF
>-|TRBV10-3|-
CAISDRGTEAFF
>-|TRBV7-8|-
CASRQDGRNTEAFF
>-|TRBV2|-
CASSGGRGAQHF
>-|TRBV11-1|-
CASSQDRSSYEQYF
>-|TRBV5-4|-
CASSLRGFSGNTIYF
>few|TRBV6-5|-
CASSYSQGSSEQYF
>once|TRBV10-2|-
CASSETSYSNQPQHF
>-|TRBV4-1|-
CASRPGPNTEAFF
>-|TRBV10-2|TRBD2
CASSALAGVGELFF
>-|TRBV10-3|TRBD2
CAITSSGGLQGELFF
>-|TRBV6-5|TRBD1
CASSWAGTDNTEAFF
>-|TRBV7-2|-
CASSLWATGELFF
>-|TRBV5-8|TRBD2
CASSSDWAGGPNEQFF
>-|TRBV6-5|-
CASRAGDTQYF
>-|TRBV30|TRBD1
CAWSLYRGRTEAFF
>once|TRBV5-1|-
CASSLEGRYGYTF
>-|TRBV30|-
CAWSHSQVVAFF
>-|TRBV27|TRBD2
CASSSRTSGAFYEQYF
>-|TRBV6-5|TRBD1
CASSRQGLTYEQYF
>few|TRBV18|-
CASSPQGNTEAFF